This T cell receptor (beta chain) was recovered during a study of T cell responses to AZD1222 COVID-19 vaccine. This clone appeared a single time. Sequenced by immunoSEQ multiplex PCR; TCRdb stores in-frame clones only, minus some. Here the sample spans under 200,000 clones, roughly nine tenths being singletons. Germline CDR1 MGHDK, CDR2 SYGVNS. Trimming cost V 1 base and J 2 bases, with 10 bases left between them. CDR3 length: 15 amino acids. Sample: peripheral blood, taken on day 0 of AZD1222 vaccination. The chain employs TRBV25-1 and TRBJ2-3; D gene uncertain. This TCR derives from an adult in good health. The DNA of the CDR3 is TGTGCCAGCAGTGAATCGGACGGCCCCACAGATACGCAGTATTTT. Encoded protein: CASSESDGPTDTQYF.